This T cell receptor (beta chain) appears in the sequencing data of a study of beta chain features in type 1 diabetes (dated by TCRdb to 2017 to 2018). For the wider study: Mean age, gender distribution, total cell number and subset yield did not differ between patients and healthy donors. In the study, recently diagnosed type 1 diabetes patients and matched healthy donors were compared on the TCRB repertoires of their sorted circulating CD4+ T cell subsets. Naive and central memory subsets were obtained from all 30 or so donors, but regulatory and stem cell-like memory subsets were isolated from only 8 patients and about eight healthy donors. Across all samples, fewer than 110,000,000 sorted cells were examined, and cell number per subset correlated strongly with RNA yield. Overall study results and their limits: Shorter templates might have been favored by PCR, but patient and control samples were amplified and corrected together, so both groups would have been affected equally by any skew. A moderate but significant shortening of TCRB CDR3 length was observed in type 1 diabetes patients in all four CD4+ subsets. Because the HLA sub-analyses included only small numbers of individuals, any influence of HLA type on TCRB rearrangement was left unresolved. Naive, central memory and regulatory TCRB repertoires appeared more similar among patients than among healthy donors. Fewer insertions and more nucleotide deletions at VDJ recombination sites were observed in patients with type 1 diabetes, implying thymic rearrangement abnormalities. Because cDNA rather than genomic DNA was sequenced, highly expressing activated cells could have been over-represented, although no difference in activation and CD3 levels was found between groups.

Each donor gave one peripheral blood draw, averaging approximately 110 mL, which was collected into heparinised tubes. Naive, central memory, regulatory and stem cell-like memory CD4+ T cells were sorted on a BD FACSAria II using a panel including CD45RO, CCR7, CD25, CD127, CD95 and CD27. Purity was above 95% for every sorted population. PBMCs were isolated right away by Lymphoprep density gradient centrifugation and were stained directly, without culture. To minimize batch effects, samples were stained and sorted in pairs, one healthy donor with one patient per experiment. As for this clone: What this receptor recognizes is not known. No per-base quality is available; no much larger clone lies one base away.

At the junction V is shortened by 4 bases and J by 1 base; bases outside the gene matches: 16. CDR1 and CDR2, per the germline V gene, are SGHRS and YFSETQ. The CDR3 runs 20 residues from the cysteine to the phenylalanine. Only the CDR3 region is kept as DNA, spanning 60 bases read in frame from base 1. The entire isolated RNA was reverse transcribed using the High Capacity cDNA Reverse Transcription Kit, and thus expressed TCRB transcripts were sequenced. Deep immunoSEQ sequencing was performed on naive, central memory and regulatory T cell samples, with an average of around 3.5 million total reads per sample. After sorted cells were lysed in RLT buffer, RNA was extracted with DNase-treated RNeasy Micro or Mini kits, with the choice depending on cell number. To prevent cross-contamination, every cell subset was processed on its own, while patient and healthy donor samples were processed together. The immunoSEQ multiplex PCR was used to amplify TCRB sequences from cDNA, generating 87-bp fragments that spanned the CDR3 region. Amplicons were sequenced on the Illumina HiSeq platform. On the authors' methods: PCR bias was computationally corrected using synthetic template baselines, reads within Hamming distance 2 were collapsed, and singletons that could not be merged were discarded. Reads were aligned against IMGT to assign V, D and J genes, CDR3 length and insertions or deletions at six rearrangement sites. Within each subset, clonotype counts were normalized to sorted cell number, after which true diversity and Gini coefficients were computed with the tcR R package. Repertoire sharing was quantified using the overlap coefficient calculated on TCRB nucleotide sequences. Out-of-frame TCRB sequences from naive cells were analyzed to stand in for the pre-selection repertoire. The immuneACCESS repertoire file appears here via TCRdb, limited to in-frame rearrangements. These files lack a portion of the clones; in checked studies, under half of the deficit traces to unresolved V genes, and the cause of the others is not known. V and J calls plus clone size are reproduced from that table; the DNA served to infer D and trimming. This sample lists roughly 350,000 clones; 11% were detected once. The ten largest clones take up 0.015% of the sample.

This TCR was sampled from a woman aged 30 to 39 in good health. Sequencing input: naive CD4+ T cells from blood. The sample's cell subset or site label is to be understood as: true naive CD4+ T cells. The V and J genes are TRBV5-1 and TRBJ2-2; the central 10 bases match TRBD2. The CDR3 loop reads CASSNSDRYRTSGNTGELFF. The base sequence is TGCGCCAGCAGCAATTCGGACAGGTACCGGACTAGCGGGAACACCGGGGAGCTGTTTTTT.